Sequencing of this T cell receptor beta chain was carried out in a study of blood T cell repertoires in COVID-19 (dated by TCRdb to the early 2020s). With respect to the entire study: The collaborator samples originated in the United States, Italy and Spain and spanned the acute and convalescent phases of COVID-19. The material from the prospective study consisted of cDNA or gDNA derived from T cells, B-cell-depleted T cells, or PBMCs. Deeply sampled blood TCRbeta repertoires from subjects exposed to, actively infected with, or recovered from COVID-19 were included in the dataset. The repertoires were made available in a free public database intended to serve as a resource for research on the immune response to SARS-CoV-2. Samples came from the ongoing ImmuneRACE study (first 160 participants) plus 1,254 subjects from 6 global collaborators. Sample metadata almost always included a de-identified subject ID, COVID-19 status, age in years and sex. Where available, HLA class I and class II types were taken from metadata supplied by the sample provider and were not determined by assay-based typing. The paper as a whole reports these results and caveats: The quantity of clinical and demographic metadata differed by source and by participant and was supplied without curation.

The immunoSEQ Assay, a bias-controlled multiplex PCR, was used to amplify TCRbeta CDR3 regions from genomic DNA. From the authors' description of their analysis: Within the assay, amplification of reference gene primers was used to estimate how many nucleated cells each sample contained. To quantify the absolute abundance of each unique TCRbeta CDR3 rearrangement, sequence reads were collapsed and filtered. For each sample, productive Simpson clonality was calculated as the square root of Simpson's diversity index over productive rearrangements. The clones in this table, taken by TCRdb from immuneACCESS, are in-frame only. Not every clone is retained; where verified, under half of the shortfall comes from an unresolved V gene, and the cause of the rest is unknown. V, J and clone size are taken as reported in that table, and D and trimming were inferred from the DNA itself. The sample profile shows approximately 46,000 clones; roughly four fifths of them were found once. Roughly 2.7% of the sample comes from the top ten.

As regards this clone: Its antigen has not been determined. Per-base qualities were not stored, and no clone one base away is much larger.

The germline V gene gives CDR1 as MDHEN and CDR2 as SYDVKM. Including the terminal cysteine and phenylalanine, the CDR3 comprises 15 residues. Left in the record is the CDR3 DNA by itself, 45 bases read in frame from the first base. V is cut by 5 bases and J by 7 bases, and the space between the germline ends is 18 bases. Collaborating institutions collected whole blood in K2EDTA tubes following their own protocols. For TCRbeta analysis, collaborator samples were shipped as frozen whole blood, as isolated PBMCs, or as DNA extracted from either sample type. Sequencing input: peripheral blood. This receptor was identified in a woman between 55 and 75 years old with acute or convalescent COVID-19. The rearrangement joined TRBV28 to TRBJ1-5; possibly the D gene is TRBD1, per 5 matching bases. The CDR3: CASSLSTDQGQPQHF. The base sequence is TGTGCCAGCAGTCTATCAACGGACCAGGGCCAGCCCCAGCATTTT.